This T cell receptor (beta chain) was retrieved from a study (dated by TCRdb to 2014 to 2015). Regarding the research as a whole: Whether tumor-infiltrating Tregs in breast cancer are recruited from blood Tregs or converted in situ from other CD4+ T cell subsets was tested. The research as a whole found: The TCR alpha and beta sequences of tumor-infiltrating Tregs showed the greatest overlap with tumor naive CD4+ T cells, followed by blood naive CD4+ T cells. In terms of TCR gene usage, tumor memory CD4+ T cells clustered together with blood and lymph node memory CD4+ cells, as well as with lymph node naive CD4+ cells. Validation in the larger cohort was restricted to a single TCR beta V-J rearrangement rather than whole repertoires.

Including cysteine and phenylalanine, the CDR3 has 16 amino acids. The CDR3 DNA has 48 bases and is translated from base 1. CDR1 and CDR2 were assigned from the germline V gene as SGHRS and YFSETQ. Details on this clonotype: There is no known antigen for this receptor. A much larger clone differs by one base, so this may be a read error.

Amplification of full-length TCR variable regions was done by 5' RACE PCR using constant-region reverse primers, and this step was followed by semi-nested PCR with Nested Universal Primer A. The ReliaPrep RNA Cell Miniprep System was used to extract total RNA, which was then reverse transcribed into 5'RACE-ready cDNA with the SMARTer RACE 5'/3' Kit. Full-length TCR alpha and beta libraries were barcoded with multiplex adaptors and sequenced on an Illumina MiSeq. As for the authors' bioinformatics: For each of nine subset-tissue groups, sequencing data from the five patients were pooled, and the groups were compared by unsupervised clustering of TCR gene usage. The Morisita-Horn index, with shared sequences weighted by their contribution to each repertoire, was used to calculate repertoire similarity. Clones were called with MiXCR by TCRdb after fastp trimmed the public reads at Q25, and only in-frame beta chains were retained. Identical CDR3 proteins give one entry, which carries the most common genes and DNA. These V and J calls originate from TCRdb's pipeline instead of the authors' own analysis. Present in this sample are about 42,000 distinct CDR3 sequences, about 20% of which were seen just once. Together, the top ten hold 4% of the sample.

Cells that were CD4+CD25+CD127-/low were isolated as Tregs. Tregs, naive and memory CD4+ T cells from tumor, blood and ipsilateral draining lymph nodes of 4 or 5 breast cancer patients underwent full-length TCR alpha and beta sequencing. Ficoll density gradient centrifugation was used to isolate mononuclear cells from lymph nodes or from 50 to 55 ml of peripheral blood. Sorted cell populations were confirmed by FACS to exceed 90% purity. This TCR was recovered from a female donor with breast cancer. Sequenced sample: Tregs sorted from blood. This chain joins TRBV5-1 to TRBJ2-2; 12 central nucleotides agree with TRBD1. The CDR3 region has the sequence CANSLDRDRGPGELFF. The nucleotide sequence is given as TGCGCCAACAGCTTGGACCGGGACAGGGGGCCCGGGGAGCTGTTTTTT.